The 3 T cell receptor beta chains in this list originate from one sample, sequenced in a study of shared clonotypes between healthy human individuals. TCRdb's copy holds only in-frame clones and misses some; the assay was immunoSEQ multiplex PCR. Counted here are hundreds of thousands of clones, roughly four fifths occurring once; the ten biggest clones make up 12%. The sample was PBMCs. All receptors derive from a woman aged 40-49 years in good health. Some clones in this sample may be carry-over from other donors' samples.

The rearrangement uses TRBV5-1 and TRBJ1-2; D ambiguous. Trimming took off 5 bases at V and 0 bases at J, with 11 bases between the two ends. CDR1 is SGHRS and CDR2 is YFSETQ in the germline V gene. The CDR3 totals 14 residues. The CDR3 bases are TGCGCCAGCAGTACGGGAGTTACTAACTATGGCTACACCTTC. Protein product: CASSTGVTNYGYTF.

This clone was seen a few times. The J gene is TRBJ2-7, the V gene TRBV27, with TRBD2 matching 7 bases. CDR1 is MNHEY and CDR2 is SMNVEV in the germline V gene (reference sequence). The V segment lost 4 bases and the J segment 2 bases; nucleotides outside the gene matches: 20. The CDR3 runs to 19 residues. This CDR3 is CASSSIIPLTSRRTYEQYF. The CDR3 coding sequence is TGTGCCAGCAGTTCCATAATTCCCCTGACTAGCCGACGAACCTACGAGCAGTACTTC.

V usage is TRBV7-3 and J usage is TRBJ2-1; D is ambiguous. CDR1 SGHTA and CDR2 FQGTGA come from the germline V gene. Trimming pared 5 bases from V and 5 bases from J, leaving 16 bases between. There are 15 residues in the CDR3. The CDR3 protein is CASSPGPTPNNEQFF. The CDR3 region has the DNA TGTGCCAGCAGCCCCGGCCCGACCCCGAACAATGAGCAGTTCTTC.